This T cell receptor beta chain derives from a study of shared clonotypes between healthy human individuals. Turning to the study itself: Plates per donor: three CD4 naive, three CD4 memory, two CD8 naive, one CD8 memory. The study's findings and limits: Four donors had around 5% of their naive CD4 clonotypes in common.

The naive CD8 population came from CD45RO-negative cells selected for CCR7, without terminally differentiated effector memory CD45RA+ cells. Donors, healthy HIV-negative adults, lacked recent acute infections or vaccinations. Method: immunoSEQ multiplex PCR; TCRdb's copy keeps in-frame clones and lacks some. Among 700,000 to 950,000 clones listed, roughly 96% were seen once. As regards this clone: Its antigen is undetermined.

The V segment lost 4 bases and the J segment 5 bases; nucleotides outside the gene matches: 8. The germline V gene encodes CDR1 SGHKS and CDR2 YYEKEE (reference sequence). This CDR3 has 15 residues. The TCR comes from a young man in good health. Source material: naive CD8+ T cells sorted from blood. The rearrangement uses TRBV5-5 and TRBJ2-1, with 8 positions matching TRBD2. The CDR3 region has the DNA TGTGCCAGCAGCCTTCCGGGACTAGGCAACAATGAGCAGTTCTTC. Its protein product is CASSLPGLGNNEQFF.